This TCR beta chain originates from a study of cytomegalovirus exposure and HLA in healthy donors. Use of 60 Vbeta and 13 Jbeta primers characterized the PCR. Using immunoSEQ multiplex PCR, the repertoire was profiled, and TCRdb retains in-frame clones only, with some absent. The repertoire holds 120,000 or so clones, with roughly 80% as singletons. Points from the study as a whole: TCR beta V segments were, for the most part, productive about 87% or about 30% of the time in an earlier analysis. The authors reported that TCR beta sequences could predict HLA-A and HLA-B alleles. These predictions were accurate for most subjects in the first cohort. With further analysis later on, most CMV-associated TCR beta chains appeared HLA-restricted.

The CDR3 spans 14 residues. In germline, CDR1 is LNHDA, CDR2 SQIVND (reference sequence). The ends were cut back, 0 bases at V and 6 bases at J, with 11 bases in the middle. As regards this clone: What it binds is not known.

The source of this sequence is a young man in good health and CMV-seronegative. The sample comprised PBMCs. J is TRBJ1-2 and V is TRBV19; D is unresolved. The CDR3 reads CASSIDLTEDGYTF. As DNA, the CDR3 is TGTGCCAGTAGTATAGATCTCACGGAGGATGGCTACACCTTC.